The 28 T cell receptor beta chains in this list originate from one sample, sequenced in a study of T cell responses to AZD1222 COVID-19 vaccine. Measured with immunoSEQ multiplex PCR; TCRdb has only the in-frame clones, and not every one. The table lists about 130,000 clones, over 85% of them singletons. The specimen was peripheral blood, collected on day 0 of AZD1222 vaccination. These receptors came from an adult in good health.

V is TRBV9 and J is TRBJ2-1; D possibly matches TRBD1 or TRBD2 (5 bases each). The V end lost 0 bases, the J end lost 8 bases, and 18 bases lay between the germline ends. There are 16 residues in the CDR3. Germline V lookup: CDR1 SGDLS, CDR2 YYNGEE. This CDR3 reads CASSVAGRESVDEQFF. CDR3 bases: TGTGCCAGCAGCGTAGCCGGCAGGGAGTCGGTCGATGAGCAGTTCTTC.

This chain uses TRBV18 with TRBJ2-7, with D perhaps matching TRBD1 (5 bases). This CDR3 is 14 amino acids long. V was trimmed by 2 bases and J by 1 base, leaving 9 bases between them. Germline CDR1 and CDR2: KGHSH and LQKENI. The CDR3 DNA is TGTGCCAGCTCACCAGGGGCACAGTCCTACGAGCAGTACTTC. This gives the protein CASSPGAQSYEQYF.

The J gene is TRBJ2-6, the V gene TRBV10-3; possible D gene TRBD2, 6 bases. The germline V and J ends were trimmed by 5 bases and 0 bases, with 20 bases remaining between them. The CDR3 loop spans 19 amino acids. The germline CDR1 and CDR2 sequences are ENHRY and SYGVKD. The CDR3 DNA reads as TGTGCCATCAGTATTGGGCGGGACGGGGCGAGCTCTGGGGCCAACGTCCTGACTTTC. Its protein product is CAISIGRDGASSGANVLTF.

This chain links TRBV11-3 with TRBJ2-7, with D possibly TRBD1 on 6 matching bases. Per the germline V gene, CDR1 is SGHNT and CDR2 is YENEEA. V was clipped by 4 bases and J by 3 bases, with 19 bases between them. This CDR3 is built from 16 residues. CDR3 sequence reads: CASSSSNSGQIYEQYF. CDR3 DNA sequence: TGTGCCAGCAGCTCATCAAACTCTGGACAGATCTACGAGCAGTACTTC.

This rearrangement joins TRBV6-6 to TRBJ2-1; tentatively, D is TRBD2 (6 bases). The CDR3 sequence is 15 residues long. V lost 2 bases to trimming and J lost 5 bases, with 13 bases between them. Looked up from germline, CDR1 is MNHNY and CDR2 is SVGAGI (reference sequence). CDR3 sequence: CASSYLLGGDNEQFF. The CDR3 DNA reads TGTGCCAGCAGTTACCTCCTGGGCGGGGACAATGAGCAGTTCTTC.

This clone was observed once. The J gene is TRBJ2-3, the V gene TRBV19; 9 bases map to TRBD2. The ends lost 5 bases at V and 0 bases at J; junction bases unmatched: 9. The CDR3 spans 17 residues. Germline V gene data show CDR1 as LNHDA and CDR2 as SQIVND (reference sequence). Written as DNA, the CDR3 is TGTGCCAGTAGTCCTGCGGCGGGAGGGCTTAGCACAGATACGCAGTATTTT. Translation gives CASSPAAGGLSTDTQYF.

The genes are TRBV28 and TRBJ2-3; D unresolved. This CDR3 contains 13 residues. V lost 5 bases to trimming and J lost 0 bases, with 6 bases between them. Germline-derived CDR1 and CDR2 are MDHEN and SYDVKM. The CDR3 DNA follows: TGTGCCAGCAGTGCCCCGAGCACAGATACGCAGTATTTT. Translated: CASSAPSTDTQYF.

This rearrangement joins TRBV9 to TRBJ1-1; 7 nucleotides agree with TRBD1. The CDR3 totals 15 residues. V lost 3 bases and J lost 4; bases outside the gene matches: 9. CDR1 SGDLS and CDR2 YYNGEE come from the germline V gene. CDR3 nucleotides: TGTGCCAGCAGCGCAACCTCAGGGGGGAGCACTGAAGCTTTCTTT. Residues: CASSATSGGSTEAFF.

CDR3 residues: CASSVSGVPDTQYF. The DNA for the CDR3 is TGTGCCAGCAGTGTTTCAGGGGTGCCAGATACGCAGTATTTT. The rearrangement links TRBV28 to TRBJ2-3, with a tentative D call TRBD1 (6 bases). The CDR3 spans 14 residues. Germline CDR1 reads MDHEN; CDR2 reads SYDVKM. V was pared by 5 bases and J by 4 bases, with 13 bases between.

The V gene is TRBV29-1, the J gene TRBJ2-1, with D tentatively TRBD1 (5 bases). Germline V gene lookup returns CDR1 SQVTM and CDR2 ANQGSEA. Deletions cut 5 bases from V and 7 bases from J, with 15 bases between. The CDR3 has 13 amino acids. CDR3: CSVRQGVVNEQFF. The CDR3 DNA reads TGCAGCGTTCGGCAGGGCGTGGTGAATGAGCAGTTCTTC.

This clone appeared once. The chain couples TRBV6-4 to TRBJ2-7; D gene uncertain. The CDR3 is 12 amino acids. V was pared by 7 bases and J by 4 bases, with 11 bases between. Germline-derived CDR1 and CDR2 are MRHNA and SNTAGT. The CDR3 spells CASIAPTYEQYF. DNA of the CDR3: TGTGCCAGCATCGCCCCAACGTACGAGCAGTACTTC.

V and J are TRBV29-1 and TRBJ2-7, with D perhaps TRBD1 or TRBD2 (7 bases each). V was trimmed by 6 bases and J by 0 bases, leaving 12 bases between them. This CDR3 spans 13 amino acids. Germline V gene data show CDR1 as SQVTM and CDR2 as ANQGSEA. The CDR3 loop is CSVGGGSSYEQYF. The CDR3 coding sequence is TGCAGCGTAGGGGGCGGGAGCTCCTACGAGCAGTACTTC.

Remarks on this clone: The junction shows a germline mismatch at one end, possibly a read error. The J gene is TRBJ2-7, the V gene TRBV12-3 or TRBV12-4, with 7 bases identical to TRBD2. The CDR3 is 13 residues long. The CDR3, as DNA: TGTGCCAGCAGTTTAGATAGTAGGCGGGAGTGGGTCTTC. Translated, it gives CASSLDSRREWVF.

The chain joins TRBV7-2 to TRBJ1-5; 9 bases match TRBD1. Germline trimming cut 4 bases from V and 6 bases from J; bases unmatched to any gene: 4. The CDR3 loop spans 14 amino acids. The germline V gene encodes CDR1 SGHTA and CDR2 FQGNSA. CDR3 coding DNA: TGTGCCAGCAGCTCCACAGGGGGCTCTCAGCCCCAGCATTTT. Encoded protein: CASSSTGGSQPQHF.

This clone appeared once. The chain joins TRBV28 to TRBJ2-5; 8 bases are a match to TRBD2. CDR1 MDHEN and CDR2 SYDVKM come from the germline V gene. V dropped 6 bases and J dropped 5; count of bases not matched to a gene: 11. The CDR3 is 15 residues long. CDR3 sequence (DNA): TGTGCCAGCAGACCAAGCGGGAGTGGGAGGGAGACCCAGTACTTC. Amino acids: CASRPSGSGRETQYF. Looking up the rest from reference TRBV28 and TRBJ2-5 gives the full variable domain: DVKVTQSSRYLVKRTGEKVFLECVQDMDHENMFWYRQDPGLGLRLIYFSYDVKMKEKGDIPEGYSVSREKKERFSLILESASTNQTSMYLCASRPSGSGRETQYFGPGTRLLVL.

The chain links TRBV5-4 to TRBJ1-2, with TRBD1 matching over 8 bases. There are 12 residues in the CDR3. Germline trimming cut 3 bases from V and 6 bases from J; bases unmatched to any gene: 1. The V gene's germline CDR1 is SGHNT and CDR2 YYREEE (reference sequence). As DNA, the CDR3 is TGTGCCAGCAGCTCGACAGGGGATGGCTACACCTTC. It codes for CASSSTGDGYTF.

This rearrangement joins TRBV28 to TRBJ1-3; D may be TRBD1 (5 bases). V gave up 5 bases and J gave up 0 bases, with 17 bases separating them. The CDR3 loop spans 17 amino acids. Germline assignment: CDR1 MDHEN and CDR2 SYDVKM. The CDR3 DNA is TGTGCCAGCAGTCGTCCCGGGACGTTGAACTCTGGAAACACCATATATTTT. It codes for CASSRPGTLNSGNTIYF.

The chain uses TRBV3-1 (or the pseudogene TRBV3-2) and TRBJ2-5; D gene ambiguous. CDR3 length: 11 residues. Per germline, CDR1 LGHDT and CDR2 YNNKEL (reference sequence). V was shortened by 2 bases and J by 4 bases, with 2 bases between the two germline ends. The CDR3 nucleotides are TGTGCCAGCAGCCAATTAGAGACCCAGTACTTC. Translation: CASSQLETQYF.

The chain has TRBV3-1 (or the pseudogene TRBV3-2) and TRBJ2-7; D ambiguous. Germline V gives CDR1 LGHDT, CDR2 YNNKEL (reference sequence). V lost 7 bases and J 0 bases, leaving 16 bases between the germline ends. The CDR3 is 15 amino acids. CDR3 in DNA: TGTGCCAGCACCTTAACAAGCACGAGCTCCTACGAGCAGTACTTC. Translating gives CASTLTSTSSYEQYF.

The genes are TRBV6-5 and TRBJ1-1; D is unresolved. Germline V lookup: CDR1 MNHEY, CDR2 SVGAGI. This CDR3 has 13 amino acids. Deletions cut 7 bases from V and 1 base from J, with 10 bases between. The CDR3 reads CASKEGPNTEAFF. CDR3 sequence (DNA): TGTGCCAGCAAGGAAGGTCCGAACACTGAAGCTTTCTTT.

The chain carries TRBV28 and TRBJ1-2, with TRBD1 matching over 9 bases. Germline V lookup: CDR1 MDHEN, CDR2 SYDVKM. Trimming removed 6 bases from V and 4 bases from J; junction bases left unmatched: 15. CDR3 length: 17 residues. Here the CDR3 DNA reads TGTGCCAGCAGCCGGGGACAGGGAGATACTACAGGCTATGGCTACACCTTC. This translates into CASSRGQGDTTGYGYTF.

The genes are TRBV29-1 and TRBJ2-2, with unresolved D. The CDR3 spans 12 residues. CDR1 is SQVTM and CDR2 is ANQGSEA in the germline V gene. The V and J ends lost 7 bases and 5 bases respectively, with 11 bases between them. The chain's CDR3 is CSATLSTGELFF. CDR3 coding DNA: TGCAGCGCGACGCTATCAACCGGGGAGCTGTTTTTT.

V usage is TRBV28 and J usage is TRBJ2-3; TRBD2 matches 7 bases. The germline V gene has CDR1 MDHEN and CDR2 SYDVKM. This CDR3 comprises 14 residues. V was pared by 4 bases and J by 6 bases, with 7 bases of the junction left unmatched. CDR3 amino acids: CASSSPAGGDTQYF. CDR3 in DNA: TGTGCCAGCAGTTCACCGGCCGGGGGGGATACGCAGTATTTT.

The chain employs TRBV5-1 and TRBJ2-1; 8 nucleotides match TRBD1. Per the germline V gene, CDR1 is SGHRS and CDR2 is YFSETQ. The CDR3 length is 17 residues. V lost 0 bases and J lost 2; bases outside the gene matches: 7. The CDR3 loop reads CASSLGGGTGTYNEQFF. The CDR3 nucleotides read TGCGCCAGCAGCTTGGGTGGTGGGACAGGAACCTACAATGAGCAGTTCTTC.

The CDR3 coding sequence is TGTGCCATCAGTGGTGGGAACAGGGGCCATGAGCAGTTCTTC. It translates to CAISGGNRGHEQFF. This rearrangement joins TRBV10-3 to TRBJ2-1, with 7 bases lining up with TRBD1. CDR1 is ENHRY and CDR2 is SYGVKD in the germline V gene. After removal of 4 bases from V and 8 bases from J, the junction contained 8 bases not matched to a gene. The CDR3 extends over 14 amino acids.

CDR3 protein: CASSQGGRVGNQPQHF. The CDR3 bases are TGTGCCAGCAGCCAAGGAGGCAGGGTGGGCAATCAGCCCCAGCATTTT. The chain joins TRBV4-2 to TRBJ1-5, with D possibly TRBD1 on 5 matching bases. Germline V CDR1 and CDR2: LGHNA, YNFKEQ. The V end lost 1 base, the J end lost 2 bases, and 12 bases lay between the germline ends. The CDR3 length is 16 residues.

The chain links TRBV14 to TRBJ1-1; weak D call: TRBD1 (6 bases). This CDR3 contains 13 residues. Trimming shortened V by 4 bases and J by 10 bases, and 16 bases separated the two germline ends. Germline CDR1 SGHDN, CDR2 FVKESK. The DNA of the CDR3 is TGTGCCAGCAGCCTCCAAACAGGGTTGGCAGCTTTCTTT. Translating it yields CASSLQTGLAAFF.

V is TRBV4-2 and J is TRBJ1-2, with a tentative D call TRBD1 (6 bases). V lost 4 bases, J lost 8 bases, and 14 bases lay in between. CDR3 length: 13 amino acids. Germline V gene sequence: CDR1 LGHNA, CDR2 YNFKEQ. The CDR3 spells CASSLPGEVGYTF. CDR3 DNA sequence: TGTGCCAGCAGCCTGCCAGGGGAGGTCGGCTACACCTTC.